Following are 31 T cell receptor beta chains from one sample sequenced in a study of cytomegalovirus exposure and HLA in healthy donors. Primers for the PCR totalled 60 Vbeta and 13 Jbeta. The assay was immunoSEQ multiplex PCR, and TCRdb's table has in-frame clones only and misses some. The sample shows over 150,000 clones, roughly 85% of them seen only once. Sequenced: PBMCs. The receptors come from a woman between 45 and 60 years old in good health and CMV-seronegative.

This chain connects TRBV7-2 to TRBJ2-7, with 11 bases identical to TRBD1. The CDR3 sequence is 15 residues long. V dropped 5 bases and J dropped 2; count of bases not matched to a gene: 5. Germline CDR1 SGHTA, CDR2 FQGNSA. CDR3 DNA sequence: TGTGCCAGCAGCCTATTGGGACAGGGGGCCTACGAGCAGTACTTC. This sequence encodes CASSLLGQGAYEQYF.

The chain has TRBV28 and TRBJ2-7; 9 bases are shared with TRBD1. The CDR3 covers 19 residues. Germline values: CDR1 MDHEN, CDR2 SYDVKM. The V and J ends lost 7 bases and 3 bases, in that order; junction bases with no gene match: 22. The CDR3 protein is CASTPNPTGGLRNLYEQYF. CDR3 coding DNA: TGTGCCAGCACTCCTAACCCAACAGGGGGCCTTAGAAATCTCTACGAGCAGTACTTC.

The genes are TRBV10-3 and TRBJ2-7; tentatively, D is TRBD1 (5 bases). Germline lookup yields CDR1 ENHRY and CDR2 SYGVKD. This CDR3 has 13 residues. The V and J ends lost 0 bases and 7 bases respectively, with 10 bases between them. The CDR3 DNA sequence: TGTGCCATCAGTGAGTCGCTAGGGGAAGAGCAGTACTTC. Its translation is CAISESLGEEQYF.

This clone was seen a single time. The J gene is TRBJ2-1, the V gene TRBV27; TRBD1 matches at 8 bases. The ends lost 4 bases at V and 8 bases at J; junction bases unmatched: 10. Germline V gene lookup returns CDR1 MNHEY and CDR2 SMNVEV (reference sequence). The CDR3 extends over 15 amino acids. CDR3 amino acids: CASSSWTGNFYEQFF. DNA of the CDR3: TGTGCCAGCAGTTCGTGGACAGGGAATTTCTATGAGCAGTTCTTC.

The CDR3 loop is CASSQDHASGNGIIYEQYF. DNA of the CDR3: TGCGCCAGCAGCCAAGATCATGCTAGCGGGAATGGTATTATATACGAGCAGTACTTC. This chain joins TRBV4-3 and TRBJ2-7; 9 nucleotides align to TRBD2. The CDR3 has 19 residues. V shed 0 bases, J shed 4 bases, and the junction held 16 bases outside the gene matches. CDR1 LGHNA and CDR2 YSLEER come from the germline V gene.

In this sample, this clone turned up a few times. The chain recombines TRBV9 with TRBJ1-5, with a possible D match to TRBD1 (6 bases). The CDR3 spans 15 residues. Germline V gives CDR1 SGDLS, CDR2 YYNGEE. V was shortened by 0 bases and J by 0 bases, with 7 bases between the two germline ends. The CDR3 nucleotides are TGTGCCAGCAGCGTAGCAGGGGTTAGCAATCAGCCCCAGCATTTT. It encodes CASSVAGVSNQPQHF.

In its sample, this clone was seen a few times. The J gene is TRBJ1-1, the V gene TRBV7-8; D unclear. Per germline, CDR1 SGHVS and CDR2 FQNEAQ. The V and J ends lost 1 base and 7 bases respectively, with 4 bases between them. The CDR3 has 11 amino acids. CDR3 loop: CASSLGLEAFF. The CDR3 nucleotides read TGTGCCAGCAGCTTAGGGCTTGAAGCTTTCTTT.

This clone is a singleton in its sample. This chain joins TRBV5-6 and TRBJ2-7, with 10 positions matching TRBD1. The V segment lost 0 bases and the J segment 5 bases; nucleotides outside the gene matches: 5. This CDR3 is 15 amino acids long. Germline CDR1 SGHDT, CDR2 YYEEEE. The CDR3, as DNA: TGTGCCAGCAGCTTGGCGGGACAGGGGTCCGACGAGCAGTACTTC. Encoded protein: CASSLAGQGSDEQYF. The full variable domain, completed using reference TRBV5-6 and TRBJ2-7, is DAGVTQSPTHLIKTRGQQVTLRCSPKSGHDTVSWYQQALGQGPQFIFQYYEEEERQRGNFPDRFSGHQFPNYSSELNVNALLLGDSALYLCASSLAGQGSDEQYFGPGTRLTVT.

The CDR3 nucleotides read TGTGCCAGCAGGGCAGGGGGCACTGAAGCTTTCTTT. This codes for CASRAGGTEAFF. This chain links TRBV6-5 with TRBJ1-1, with 7 bases matching TRBD1. There are 12 residues in the CDR3. Germline lookup yields CDR1 MNHEY and CDR2 SVGAGI. The V gene end was trimmed by 6 bases and the J gene end by 4 bases; junction bases not matched to a gene: 2.

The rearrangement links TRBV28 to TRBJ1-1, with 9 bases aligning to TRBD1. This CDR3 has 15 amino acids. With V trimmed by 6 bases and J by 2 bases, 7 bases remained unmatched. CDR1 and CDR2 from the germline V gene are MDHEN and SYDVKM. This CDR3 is CASRKRQGVNTEAFF. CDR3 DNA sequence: TGTGCCAGCAGGAAACGACAGGGGGTCAACACTGAAGCTTTCTTT. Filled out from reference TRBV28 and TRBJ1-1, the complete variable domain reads DVKVTQSSRYLVKRTGEKVFLECVQDMDHENMFWYRQDPGLGLRLIYFSYDVKMKEKGDIPEGYSVSREKKERFSLILESASTNQTSMYLCASRKRQGVNTEAFFGQGTRLTVV.

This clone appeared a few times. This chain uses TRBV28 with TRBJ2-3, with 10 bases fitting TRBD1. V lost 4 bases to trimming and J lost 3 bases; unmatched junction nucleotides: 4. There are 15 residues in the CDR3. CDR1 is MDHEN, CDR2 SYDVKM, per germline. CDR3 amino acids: CASSSPGQGTDTQYF. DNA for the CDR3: TGTGCCAGCAGTTCCCCGGGACAGGGGACAGATACGCAGTATTTT.

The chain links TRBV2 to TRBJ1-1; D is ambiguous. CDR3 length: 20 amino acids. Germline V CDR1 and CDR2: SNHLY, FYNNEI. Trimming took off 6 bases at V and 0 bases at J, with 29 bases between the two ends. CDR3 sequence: CASRPPRQINQRLMNTEAFF. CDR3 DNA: TGTGCCAGCAGGCCCCCCCGGCAGATTAACCAGCGCCTTATGAACACTGAAGCTTTCTTT.

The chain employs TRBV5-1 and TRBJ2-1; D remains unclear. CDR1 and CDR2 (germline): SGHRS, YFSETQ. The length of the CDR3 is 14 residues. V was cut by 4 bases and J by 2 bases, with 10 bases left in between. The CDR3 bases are TGCGCCAGCAGCCCCGACACGACCTACAATGAGCAGTTCTTC. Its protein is CASSPDTTYNEQFF. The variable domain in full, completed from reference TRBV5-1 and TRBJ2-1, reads KAGVTQTPRYLIKTRGQQVTLSCSPISGHRSVSWYQQTPGQGLQFLFEYFSETQRNKGNFPGRFSGRQFSNSRSEMNVSTLELGDSALYLCASSPDTTYNEQFFGPGTRLTVL.

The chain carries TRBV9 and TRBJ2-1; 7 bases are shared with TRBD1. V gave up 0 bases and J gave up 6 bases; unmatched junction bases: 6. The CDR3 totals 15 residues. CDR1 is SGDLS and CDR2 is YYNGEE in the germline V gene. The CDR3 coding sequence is TGTGCCAGCAGCGTAGTAGGGGGCGCTAGCAATGAGCAGTTCTTC. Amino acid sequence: CASSVVGGASNEQFF.

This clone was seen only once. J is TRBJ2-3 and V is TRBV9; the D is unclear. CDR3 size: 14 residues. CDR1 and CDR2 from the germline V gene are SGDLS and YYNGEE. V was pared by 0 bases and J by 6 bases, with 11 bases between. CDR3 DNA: TGTGCCAGCAGCGTAGGAGGTAGCTTGGATACGCAGTATTTT. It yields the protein CASSVGGSLDTQYF.

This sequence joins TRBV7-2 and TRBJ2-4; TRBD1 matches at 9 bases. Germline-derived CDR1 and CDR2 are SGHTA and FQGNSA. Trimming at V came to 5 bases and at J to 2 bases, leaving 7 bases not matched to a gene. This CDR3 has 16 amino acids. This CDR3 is CASSQTGGMPKNIQYF. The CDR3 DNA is TGTGCCAGCAGCCAGACAGGGGGGATGCCCAAAAACATTCAGTACTTC.

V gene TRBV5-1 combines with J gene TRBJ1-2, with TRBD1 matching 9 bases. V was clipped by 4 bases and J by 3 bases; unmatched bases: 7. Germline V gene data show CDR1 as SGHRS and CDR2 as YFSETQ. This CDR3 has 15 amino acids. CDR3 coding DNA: TGCGCCAGCAGCGGACGACAGGGGGGTGACTATGGCTACACCTTC. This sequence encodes CASSGRQGGDYGYTF.

This chain's CDR3 is CASTPPLAGPSSYEQYF. The CDR3 DNA is TGTGCCAGCACCCCTCCGCTAGCGGGGCCGAGCTCCTACGAGCAGTACTTC. V gene TRBV28 combines with J gene TRBJ2-7; 9 bases are shared with TRBD2. V shed 7 bases and J 0 bases; nucleotides not matched to a gene: 13. Per the germline V gene, CDR1 is MDHEN and CDR2 is SYDVKM. The CDR3 length is 17 residues.

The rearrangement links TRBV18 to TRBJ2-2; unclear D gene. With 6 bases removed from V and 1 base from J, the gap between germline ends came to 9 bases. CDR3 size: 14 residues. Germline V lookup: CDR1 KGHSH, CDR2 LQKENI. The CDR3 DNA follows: TGTGCCAGCTCCTCTGGGCAGAACACCGGGGAGCTGTTTTTT. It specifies CASSSGQNTGELFF.

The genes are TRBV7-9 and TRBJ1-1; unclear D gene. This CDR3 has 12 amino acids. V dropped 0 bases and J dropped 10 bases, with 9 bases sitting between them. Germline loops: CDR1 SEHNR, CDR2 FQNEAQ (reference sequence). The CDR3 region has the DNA TGTGCCAGCAGCTTAGCGTTCGGTCCAGCTTTCTTT. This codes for CASSLAFGPAFF.

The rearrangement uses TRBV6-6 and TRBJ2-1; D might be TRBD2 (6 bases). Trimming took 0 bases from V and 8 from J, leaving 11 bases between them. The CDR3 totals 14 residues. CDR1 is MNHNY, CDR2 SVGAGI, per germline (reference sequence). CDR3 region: CASSYSSRDYEQFF. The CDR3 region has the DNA TGTGCCAGCAGTTACTCCTCCAGGGACTATGAGCAGTTCTTC.

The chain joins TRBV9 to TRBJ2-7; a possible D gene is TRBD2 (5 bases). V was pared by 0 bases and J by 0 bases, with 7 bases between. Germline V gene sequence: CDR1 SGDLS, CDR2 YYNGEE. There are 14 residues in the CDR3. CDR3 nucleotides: TGTGCCAGCAGCGTAGTAGGGAGCTCCTACGAGCAGTACTTC. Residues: CASSVVGSSYEQYF.

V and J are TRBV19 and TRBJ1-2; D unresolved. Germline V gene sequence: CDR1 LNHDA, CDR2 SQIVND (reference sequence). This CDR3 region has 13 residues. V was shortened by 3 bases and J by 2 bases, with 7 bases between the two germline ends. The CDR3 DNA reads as TGTGCCAGTAGTATGAGGGCGAACTATGGCTACACCTTC. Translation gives CASSMRANYGYTF.

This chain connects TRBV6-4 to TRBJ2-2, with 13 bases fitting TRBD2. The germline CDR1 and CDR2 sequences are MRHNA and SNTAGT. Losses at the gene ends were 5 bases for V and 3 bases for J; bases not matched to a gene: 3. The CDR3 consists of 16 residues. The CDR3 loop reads CASSFGLAGDTGELFF. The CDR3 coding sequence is TGTGCCAGCAGTTTCGGACTAGCGGGGGACACCGGGGAGCTGTTTTTT.

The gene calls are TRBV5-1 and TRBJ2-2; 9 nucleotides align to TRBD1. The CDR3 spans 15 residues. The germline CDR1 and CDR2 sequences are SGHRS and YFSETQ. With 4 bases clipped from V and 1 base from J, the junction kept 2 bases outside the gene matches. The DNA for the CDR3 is TGCGCCAGCAGCCGGGGACAGGGGAACACCGGGGAGCTGTTTTTT. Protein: CASSRGQGNTGELFF. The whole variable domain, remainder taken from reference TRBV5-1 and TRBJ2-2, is KAGVTQTPRYLIKTRGQQVTLSCSPISGHRSVSWYQQTPGQGLQFLFEYFSETQRNKGNFPGRFSGRQFSNSRSEMNVSTLELGDSALYLCASSRGQGNTGELFFGEGSRLTVL.

CDR3 amino acids: CASSQGPGVSYEQYF. The DNA of the CDR3 is TGCGCCAGCAGCCAAGGGCCAGGGGTATCCTACGAGCAGTACTTC. The chain combines TRBV4-3 with TRBJ2-7; D possibly corresponds to TRBD1 (6 bases). The CDR3 consists of 15 residues. Germline V gene lookup returns CDR1 LGHNA and CDR2 YSLEER. Trimming stripped 1 base from V and 1 base from J, with 11 bases between.

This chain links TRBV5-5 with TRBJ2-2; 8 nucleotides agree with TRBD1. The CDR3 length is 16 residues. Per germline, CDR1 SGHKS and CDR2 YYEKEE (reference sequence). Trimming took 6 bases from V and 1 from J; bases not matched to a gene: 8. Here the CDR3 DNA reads TGTGCCAGCACCCAGGGGGCAGGGGGGAACACCGGGGAGCTGTTTTTT. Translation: CASTQGAGGNTGELFF.

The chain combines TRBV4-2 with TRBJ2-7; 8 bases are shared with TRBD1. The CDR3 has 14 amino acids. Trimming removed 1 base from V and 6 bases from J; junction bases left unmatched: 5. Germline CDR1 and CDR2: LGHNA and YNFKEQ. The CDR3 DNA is TGTGCCAGCAGCCAAGCTAGGGGACAGGTCGAGCAGTACTTC. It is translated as CASSQARGQVEQYF.

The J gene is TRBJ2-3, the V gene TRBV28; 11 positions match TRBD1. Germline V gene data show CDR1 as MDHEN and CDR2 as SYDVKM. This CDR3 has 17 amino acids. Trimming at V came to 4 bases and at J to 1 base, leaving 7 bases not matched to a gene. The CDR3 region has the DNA TGTGCCAGCAGTTACGCCGGGACAGGGGGTCGCACAGATACGCAGTATTTT. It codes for CASSYAGTGGRTDTQYF. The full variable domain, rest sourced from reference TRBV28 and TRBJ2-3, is DVKVTQSSRYLVKRTGEKVFLECVQDMDHENMFWYRQDPGLGLRLIYFSYDVKMKEKGDIPEGYSVSREKKERFSLILESASTNQTSMYLCASSYAGTGGRTDTQYFGPGTRLTVL.

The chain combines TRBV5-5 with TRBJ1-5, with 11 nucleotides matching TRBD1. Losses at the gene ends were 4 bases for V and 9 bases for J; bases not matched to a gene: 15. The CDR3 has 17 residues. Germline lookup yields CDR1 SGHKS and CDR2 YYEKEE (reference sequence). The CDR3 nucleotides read TGTGCCAGCAGCAGAGGACAGGGGGCGACCAACGAGCGGCCCCAGCATTTT. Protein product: CASSRGQGATNERPQHF.

The chain's CDR3 is CASSQEYGGFYEQYF. In nucleotides, the CDR3 is TGTGCCAGCAGCCAAGAATATGGAGGGTTCTACGAGCAGTACTTC. The chain has TRBV14 and TRBJ2-7; tentatively, D is TRBD2 (6 bases). Trimming removed 0 bases from V and 3 bases from J, with 12 bases in between. CDR3 length equals 15 residues. The germline gives CDR1 SGHDN, CDR2 FVKESK.